This TCR beta chain was recorded in a study of blood T cell repertoires in COVID-19. Turning to the study itself: There were acute and convalescent COVID-19 samples, and they came from the United States, Italy and Spain. The analysed material was cDNA or gDNA that came from T cells, B-cell-depleted T cells, or PBMCs.

The CDR3 covers 15 residues. Between the trimmed V and J ends, which lost 0 bases and 5 bases, there was a span of 12 bases. The V gene's germline CDR1 is SGHNT and CDR2 YYREEE (reference sequence). The repertoire was sequenced with immunoSEQ multiplex PCR; TCRdb's copy has only in-frame clones and lacks some. The sample shows 45,000 to 60,000 clones, 82% of them seen only once. This clone was found once. This chain uses TRBV5-4 with TRBJ2-1; possibly TRBD1 for D (6 bases). Material for sequencing was peripheral blood. This clonotype originated in a woman aged 80 or over with acute or convalescent COVID-19. CDR3 in amino acids: CASSLAQGNHNEQFF. For the CDR3, the DNA is TGTGCCAGCAGCTTGGCACAGGGAAACCACAATGAGCAGTTCTTC.